This TCR beta chain emerged from a study of T cell repertoires in cytomegalovirus infection. At the level of the study: Indications came from public TCR beta signatures; they pointed to CMV infection and to a matching HLA type.

TCRdb reprocessed the reads via MiXCR and lists one record per CDR3 protein. The sample lists about 920,000 distinct CDR3 sequences, about a third seen once, with 10% to 15% in the top ten. The V segment lost 2 bases and the J segment 2 bases; nucleotides outside the gene matches: 0. There are 15 residues in the CDR3. Germline values: CDR1 MDHEN, CDR2 SYDVKM. The table lists this clonotype with a few counts. Antigen: not known. The chain links TRBV28 to TRBJ1-6, with 7 bases lining up with TRBD1. The receptor's source is a human donor in good health (CMV status not recorded). Some clones in this sample may be carry-over from other donors' samples. The specimen was cultured CD8+ T cells from PBMCs, collected from culture after CMV antigen stimulation. The CDR3 DNA follows: TGTGCCAGCAGTTTACAGGGGGCCTATAATTCACCCCTCCACTTT. Translation: CASSLQGAYNSPLHF. The complete variable domain, with remaining parts taken from reference TRBV28 and TRBJ1-6, reads DVKVTQSSRYLVKRTGEKVFLECVQDMDHENMFWYRQDPGLGLRLIYFSYDVKMKEKGDIPEGYSVSREKKERFSLILESASTNQTSMYLCASSLQGAYNSPLHFGNGTRLTVT.